This is a list of T cell receptor beta chains from one sample in a study of blood T cells in healthy people across ages. TCRdb reprocessed the 5' RACE reads with MiXCR, giving one entry per CDR3 protein. The table shows approximately 850,000 distinct CDR3 sequences, with 55% to 75% occurring only once. The specimen was blood. The receptor set was obtained from a man aged 30-40 years in good health. Both conserved end residues are part of each CDR3. A D gene is named only where the DNA matches it firmly. Rows may omit the clone size; those that give it use once, few, many or a size class.

TRBJ2-7 | TRBD2 | . | TRBV20-1 | TGCAGTGCTAGCGGGACTACAAGCTCGAGCTCCTACGAGCAGTACTTC | CSASGTTSSSSYEQYF
TRBJ2-6 | . | . | TRBV5-1 | TGCGCCAGCAGCTTCTCCCGACAGGGAGGACCCTCTGGGGCCAACGTCCTGACTTTC | CASSFSRQGGPSGANVLTF
TRBJ2-7 | . | . | TRBV4-3 | TGCGCCAGCAGCCTCCAGGCGGGACCGTCCTACGAGCAGTACTTC | CASSLQAGPSYEQYF
TRBJ1-2 | . | . | TRBV7-9 | TGTGCCAGCAGCTTAAGTCCGGCTAACTATGGCTACACCTTC | CASSLSPANYGYTF
TRBJ2-1 | TRBD1 | . | TRBV5-1 | TGCGCCAGCAGTCTTGGAACAGGGGCCTACAATGAGCAGTTCTTC | CASSLGTGAYNEQFF
TRBJ2-1 | TRBD2 | . | TRBV6-5 | TGTGCCAGCAGACACGGGACTAACCCCGAGCAGTTCTTC | CASRHGTNPEQFF
TRBJ2-3 | TRBD1 | few | TRBV20-1 | TGCAGTGCCCACCGGTCCGCTGGGGCAGGGGGAAGGGATACGCAGTATTTT | CSAHRSAGAGGRDTQYF
TRBJ1-4 | . | . | TRBV12-3/TRBV12-4 | TGTGCCAGCAGCAAAGAGGCTGAAAAACTGTTTTTT | CASSKEAEKLFF
TRBJ2-7 | TRBD1 | . | TRBV20-1 | TGCAGTTCCGGGACAGGGGCTTCCTACGAGCAGTACTTC | CSSGTGASYEQYF
TRBJ2-3 | . | . | TRBV7-9 | TGTGCCAGCAGCTTGGGTGCGTCAGAGAGCACAGATACGCAGTATTTT | CASSLGASESTDTQYF
TRBJ1-4 | . | . | TRBV6-5 | TGTGCCAGCAGTAACCTAGGACGAAATGAAAAACTGTTTTTT | CASSNLGRNEKLFF
TRBJ2-4 | TRBD1 | . | TRBV7-2 | TGTGCCAGCAGCTTAGGGACAGGGGGAGGCATTCAGTACTTC | CASSLGTGGGIQYF
TRBJ2-7 | TRBD1 | . | TRBV27 | TGTGCCAGCAGTGCCCGGACAGGGAGCAACGAGCAGTACTTC | CASSARTGSNEQYF
TRBJ2-1 | TRBD2 | . | TRBV25-1 | TGTGCCAGCAGTGAATATGGCGGGAGCTATGTGTACAATGAGCAGTTCTTC | CASSEYGGSYVYNEQFF
TRBJ2-5 | . | . | TRBV27 | TGTGCCAGCAGCTTGAGGGCCTTAGGGGAGACCCAGTACTTC | CASSLRALGETQYF
TRBJ2-3 | . | . | TRBV15 | TGTGCCACCAGCGGGGAGCCTAGACCCGGGGGAGATACGCAGTATTTT | CATSGEPRPGGDTQYF
TRBJ2-5 | TRBD2 | . | TRBV20-1 | TGCGGTGCGCGGCCAGCGGGAGTAGGGACCCAGTACTTC | CGARPAGVGTQYF
TRBJ2-1 | . | few | TRBV13 | TGTGCCAGCAGCTTTCGAGGCGGGGAGTCCTACAATGAGCAGTTCTTC | CASSFRGGESYNEQFF
TRBJ1-4 | . | . | TRBV7-9 | TGTGCCAGCAGCCCTCCTACGACAGACTTTGAAAAACTGTTTTTT | CASSPPTTDFEKLFF
TRBJ2-7 | TRBD2 | . | TRBV18 | TGTGCCAGCTCACCACCTCTAGCGGCGGCCTACGAGCAGTACTTC | CASSPPLAAAYEQYF
TRBJ2-5 | TRBD1 | . | TRBV10-3 | TGTGCCACTGGCTTATCGACGGTGGGGACAGAAGAGACCCAGTACTTC | CATGLSTVGTEETQYF
TRBJ2-7 | . | . | TRBV6-2/TRBV6-3 | TGTGCCAGCAGTTACTTCGGCGAAACCTCCTACGAGCAGTACTTC | CASSYFGETSYEQYF
TRBJ2-1 | TRBD2 | . | TRBV10-3 | TGTGCCATCAGTGAGTCACCCGCGGGAGTCTTCAGTGAGCAGTTCTTC | CAISESPAGVFSEQFF
TRBJ2-1 | . | . | TRBV7-2 | TGTGCCAGCAGCTTAAGCCTCGCGGGTGCCTACAATGAGCAGTTCTTC | CASSLSLAGAYNEQFF
TRBJ1-1 | . | . | TRBV5-1 | TGCGCCAGCAGCCGAGCGCGCGGGGGAAGCACTGAAGCTTTCTTT | CASSRARGGSTEAFF
TRBJ2-7 | . | . | TRBV4-2 | TGTGCCAGCAGCCATAATTACGGGACGGACTACGAGCAGTACTTC | CASSHNYGTDYEQYF
TRBJ1-1 | TRBD1 | . | TRBV5-1 | TGCGCCAGCAGATCGGGACAGACCAACACTGAAGCTTTCTTT | CASRSGQTNTEAFF
TRBJ1-5 | TRBD1 | . | TRBV25-1 | TGTGCCAGCAGAGGGACAGGGGGCGATCAGCCCCAGCATTTT | CASRGTGGDQPQHF
TRBJ2-1 | . | . | TRBV7-2 | TGTGCCAGCAGTCTACAGGCTAATGAGCAGTTCTTC | CASSLQANEQFF
TRBJ2-7 | TRBD2 | . | TRBV20-1 | TGCAGTGCTCGACTAGCGGGGGCCGTTAACAATGAGCAGTACTTC | CSARLAGAVNNEQYF
TRBJ2-1 | . | . | TRBV20-1 | TGCAGTGCTAGTTCCGAAACCCACAATGAGCAGTTCTTC | CSASSETHNEQFF
TRBJ1-2 | . | once | TRBV2 | TGTGCCAGCAGTGAAGCGGACGGATCAGAGTACTTCTATGGCTACACCTTC | CASSEADGSEYFYGYTF
TRBJ2-5 | . | few | TRBV5-1 | TGCGCCAGCAGCTTGGCCGGAGCGTACCAAGAGACCCAGTACTTC | CASSLAGAYQETQYF
TRBJ2-7 | TRBD2 | few | TRBV11-2 | TGTGCCAGCAGCCAACTAGCGGGAAGGGTCGGCGAGCAGTACTTC | CASSQLAGRVGEQYF
TRBJ2-7 | TRBD2 | . | TRBV4-3 | TGCGCCAGCAGCCAAGGACTAGCTGGGAGATTTGAGCAGTACTTC | CASSQGLAGRFEQYF
TRBJ1-2 | . | . | TRBV20-1 | TGCAGTGCTAGACCCCGGTCGAATGGCTACACCTTC | CSARPRSNGYTF
TRBJ2-1 | . | . | TRBV6-1 | TGTGCCAGCAGTGTGGGACCGCGGAGCTACAATGAGCAGTTCTTC | CASSVGPRSYNEQFF
TRBJ2-5 | . | . | TRBV27 | TGTGCCAGCAGTTTTCAAACCGAGACCGACAGGCGCGGACACCAAGAGACCCAGTACTTC | CASSFQTETDRRGHQETQYF
TRBJ2-7 | . | . | TRBV3-1 | TGTGCCAGCAGCCAAGTACGTCATTACGAGCAGTACTTC | CASSQVRHYEQYF
TRBJ2-6 | . | . | TRBV5-5 | TGTGCCAGCAGCTTGCGGGGGCCGTCCGGGGCCAACGTCCTGACTTTC | CASSLRGPSGANVLTF
TRBJ2-6 | . | . | TRBV29-1 | TGCAGCGTCGGAGGGGGGACTGGGGCCAACGTCCTGACTTTC | CSVGGGTGANVLTF